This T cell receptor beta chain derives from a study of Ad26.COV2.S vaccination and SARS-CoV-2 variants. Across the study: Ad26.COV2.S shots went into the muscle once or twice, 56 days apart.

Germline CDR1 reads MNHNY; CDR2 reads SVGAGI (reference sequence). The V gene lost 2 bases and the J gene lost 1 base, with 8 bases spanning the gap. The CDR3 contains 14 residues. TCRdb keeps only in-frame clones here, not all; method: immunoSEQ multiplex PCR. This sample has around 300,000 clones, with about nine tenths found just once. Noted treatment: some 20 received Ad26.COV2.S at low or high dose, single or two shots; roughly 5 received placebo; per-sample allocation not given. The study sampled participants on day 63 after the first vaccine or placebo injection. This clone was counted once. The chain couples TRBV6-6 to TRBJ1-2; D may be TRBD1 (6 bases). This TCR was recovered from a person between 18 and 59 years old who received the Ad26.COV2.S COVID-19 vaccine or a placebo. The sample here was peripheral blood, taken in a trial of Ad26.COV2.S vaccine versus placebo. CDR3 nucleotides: TGTGCCAGCAGTTACGAGGGGGTTAACTATGGCTACACCTTC. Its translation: CASSYEGVNYGYTF.